These 17 T cell receptor beta chains were sequenced from one sample in a study of naive and memory T cell subsets. Two oligonucleotides, mixed equimolar, formed the beta constant-region primer covering TRBC1 and TRBC2. Four rounds of PCR amplified the ligated cDNA using nested alpha and beta constant-region primers plus SP2. TCRdb recomputed calls from the UMI-ligation and nested PCR reads with MiXCR, one row per CDR3 protein. The table includes approximately 80,000 distinct CDR3 sequences, about 10% detected once. Sequences were obtained from naive CD8+ T cells from blood. Receptors originate from a human donor in good health.

The chain is built from TRBV4-1 and TRBJ2-3, with TRBD2 matching 13 bases. Germline V gives CDR1 MGHRA, CDR2 YSYEKL. This CDR3 is built from 17 residues. With V trimmed by 3 bases and J by 1 base, 4 bases remained unmatched. CDR3 region: CASSHGLAGAGTDTQYF. The CDR3 DNA sequence: TGCGCCAGCAGCCACGGACTAGCGGGAGCCGGCACAGATACGCAGTATTTT.

The chain combines TRBV27 with TRBJ1-2; tentatively, D is TRBD1 (5 bases). Germline V gene data show CDR1 as MNHEY and CDR2 as SMNVEV (reference sequence). This CDR3 has 12 residues. The V end lost 6 bases, the J end lost 8 bases, and 13 bases lay between the germline ends. The CDR3 spells CASRGHSWGYTF. DNA for the CDR3: TGTGCCAGCAGAGGACATTCTTGGGGCTACACCTTC.

This clonotype was seen at least ten times. V usage is TRBV7-6 and J usage is TRBJ1-5; D remains unclear. The germline gives CDR1 SGHVS, CDR2 FNYEAQ. The CDR3 sequence is 13 residues long. The germline V and J ends were trimmed by 5 bases and 6 bases, with 11 bases remaining between them. The CDR3 DNA is TGTGCCAGCAGCACCCGGACGGGTCAGCCCCAGCATTTT. It translates to CASSTRTGQPQHF.

With regard to this clonotype: A much more abundant neighbour one base away suggests this may be a read error. The CDR3 reads CASSPSGAAVNNEQFF. The CDR3 bases are TGTGCCAGCAGCCCCTCGGGAGCGGCAGTAAACAATGAGCAGTTCTTC. The chain uses TRBV7-8 and TRBJ2-1, with a possible D match to TRBD2 (6 bases). V dropped 5 bases and J dropped 5 bases, with 19 bases sitting between them. The CDR3 sequence is 16 residues long. Germline V gene data show CDR1 as SGHVS and CDR2 as FQNEAQ.

The CDR3 DNA reads as TGTGCCAGCAGTTACGTAGGGGCCACAACCTACAATGAGCAGTTCTTC. Its protein is CASSYVGATTYNEQFF. V gene TRBV6-5 combines with J gene TRBJ2-1; D possibly corresponds to TRBD1 (5 bases). Germline values: CDR1 MNHEY, CDR2 SVGAGI. This CDR3 contains 16 residues. V lost 2 bases and J lost 2, with 13 bases in between.

This clonotype was found many times. This chain links TRBV6-4 with TRBJ2-1; D is perhaps TRBD2 (6 bases). CDR1 and CDR2 from the germline V gene are MRHNA and SNTAGT. V was cut by 4 bases and J by 9 bases, with 19 bases left in between. This CDR3 has 15 residues. CDR3 residues: CASSGLEGGSGEQFF. CDR3 DNA sequence: TGTGCCAGCAGTGGATTAGAAGGAGGGAGTGGTGAGCAGTTCTTC.

The genes are TRBV28 and TRBJ2-7; the match to TRBD1 covers 9 bases. The germline V gene encodes CDR1 MDHEN and CDR2 SYDVKM. CDR3 length equals 13 residues. Trimming at V came to 8 bases and at J to 6 bases, leaving 8 bases not matched to a gene. The CDR3 coding sequence is TGTGCCAGCGCCGGGACAGGGTCGATCGAGCAGTACTTC. Its protein is CASAGTGSIEQYF.

This clonotype was seen only a few times. This chain connects TRBV3-1 to TRBJ2-1, with 8 nucleotides matching TRBD2. CDR1 LGHDT and CDR2 YNNKEL come from the germline V gene (reference sequence). The CDR3 totals 17 residues. J lost 6 bases, V lost 1 base, and 11 bases had no gene match. CDR3 region: CASSQVDQREYANEQFF. CDR3 DNA sequence: TGTGCCAGCAGCCAAGTTGACCAGCGGGAGTACGCCAATGAGCAGTTCTTC.

This clonotype was seen repeatedly, ten times or more. J is TRBJ2-7 and V is TRBV29-1, with D perhaps matching TRBD2 (6 bases). V lost 7 bases and J lost 0, with 13 bases in between. CDR1 SQVTM and CDR2 ANQGSEA come from the germline V gene. The CDR3 loop spans 13 amino acids. The CDR3 here is CSAVSGDSYEQYF. The CDR3 nucleotides are TGCAGCGCCGTCTCGGGGGACTCCTACGAGCAGTACTTC.

CDR3: CASSAIGTEYEQYF. For the CDR3, the DNA is TGTGCCAGCAGCGCCATTGGGACGGAGTACGAGCAGTACTTC. The V and J genes are TRBV6-6 and TRBJ2-7, with D possibly called TRBD1 or TRBD2 (5 bases each). The CDR3 runs to 14 residues. Germline loops: CDR1 MNHNY, CDR2 SVGAGI (reference sequence). V lost 6 bases and J 4 bases, leaving 16 bases between the germline ends.

The rearrangement uses TRBV29-1 and TRBJ2-2, with a weak D call TRBD2 (6 bases). Germline V gene lookup returns CDR1 SQVTM and CDR2 ANQGSEA. The CDR3 contains 12 residues. Trimming left V 6 bases short and J 7 bases short, with 12 bases between. CDR3 bases: TGCAGCGTCGATGGAGGGGTCGGGGAGCTGTTTTTT. This codes for CSVDGGVGELFF.

This clonotype was counted a few times. The V call is TRBV20-1, the J call TRBJ1-3; no firm D call. V lost 0 bases and J lost 5, with 11 bases in between. Germline CDR1 DFQATT, CDR2 SNEGSKA (reference sequence). The CDR3 totals 14 residues. CDR3 loop: CSARDTLIRNTIYF. CDR3 bases: TGCAGTGCTAGAGACACATTGATCAGAAACACCATATATTTT.

The V gene is TRBV2, the J gene TRBJ2-7; D assignment may be TRBD1 or TRBD2 (5 bases each). V was pared by 6 bases and J by 3 bases, with 12 bases between. CDR1 SNHLY and CDR2 FYNNEI come from the germline V gene. This CDR3 spans 13 amino acids. CDR3 DNA: TGTGCCAGCAGCCAGGGACCCTACTACGAGCAGTACTTC. Translation: CASSQGPYYEQYF.

This clonotype was seen a handful of times. The chain couples TRBV2 to TRBJ2-1, with D perhaps given as TRBD1 or TRBD2 (5 bases each). Germline CDR1 and CDR2: SNHLY and FYNNEI. This CDR3 region has 13 residues. V lost 0 bases, J lost 7 bases, and 7 bases lay in between. The CDR3 sequence: CASSEAWGNEQFF. CDR3 DNA: TGTGCCAGCAGTGAAGCGTGGGGGAATGAGCAGTTCTTC.

The chain has TRBV25-1 and TRBJ2-7; D remains ambiguous. V was pared by 3 bases and J by 1 base, with 10 bases between. Germline CDR1 MGHDK, CDR2 SYGVNS. The CDR3 has 14 residues. CDR3 DNA: TGTGCCAGCAGTGATCGGTTCGGGTCCTACGAGCAGTACTTC. It specifies CASSDRFGSYEQYF.

This clonotype was observed at least ten times. V and J are TRBV24-1 and TRBJ2-3; D could derive from TRBD1 or TRBD2 (6 bases each). The CDR3 extends over 16 amino acids. The germline V gene has CDR1 KGHDR and CDR2 SFDVKD. The V gene lost 1 base and the J gene lost 4 bases, with 14 bases spanning the gap. The CDR3 nucleotides read TGTGCCACCAGTGATTTAGGGGGGAGTTCCCCAGATACGCAGTATTTT. It encodes CATSDLGGSSPDTQYF.

This clonotype was picked up many times. The V gene is TRBV20-1, the J gene TRBJ2-7; weak D call: TRBD2 (6 bases). CDR1 is DFQATT, CDR2 SNEGSKA, per germline (reference sequence). The CDR3 runs 17 residues. V lost 2 bases and J lost 0, with 20 bases in between. CDR3 in amino acids: CSARKIPGGASSYEQYF. CDR3 sequence (DNA): TGCAGTGCTAGAAAGATACCAGGCGGGGCTAGCTCCTACGAGCAGTACTTC.